Listed below are T cell receptor beta chains from one sample, sequenced in a study of immune cell composition in non-small cell lung cancer. Repertoires were generated with immunoSEQ multiplex PCR, while TCRdb's copy carries only in-frame clones and drops some. The sample shows about 14,000 clones, roughly 74% of them seen only once. Sequenced sample: lung tumor tissue. Receptor source: a human donor with non-small cell lung cancer. The CDR3 runs from the conserved cysteine through the conserved F or W. A D gene is named only where the DNA matches it firmly. A clone size is listed for some rows: how often the clone was seen (once, few, many), or a class if it is expanded.

clone_size | j_call | d_call | v_call | cdr3_nt | cdr3_aa
NA | TRBJ2-7 | TRBD1 | TRBV5-5 | TGTGCCAGCAGCCACCCGGGACAGGGGGCTTACGAGCAGTACTTC | CASSHPGQGAYEQYF
NA | TRBJ1-5 | TRBD1 | TRBV19 | TGTGCCAGTCAAGTCGGGGGACAGAGAAATCAGCCCCAGCATTTT | CASQVGGQRNQPQHF
few | TRBJ1-1 | NA | TRBV4-3 | TGCGCCAGCAGCCAGGCCGGAGACACTGAAGCTTTCTTT | CASSQAGDTEAFF
once | TRBJ2-5 | NA | TRBV2 | TGTGCCAGCAGTCATTCCCCAAATCAACAGACCACCCAGTACTTC | CASSHSPNQQTTQYF
NA | TRBJ2-1 | NA | TRBV9 | TGTGCCAGCACCGTAGACGAGTACAATGAGCAGTTCTTC | CASTVDEYNEQFF
NA | TRBJ1-1 | TRBD1 | TRBV7-9 | TGTGCCGCCTCTTCCCAGGGGGCCACTGAAGCTTTCTTT | CAASSQGATEAFF
NA | TRBJ1-3 | TRBD1 | TRBV7-2 | TGTGCCAGCAGCCAGCCGGACAGGGACGGCAACACCATATATTTT | CASSQPDRDGNTIYF
NA | TRBJ2-5 | TRBD2 | TRBV5-1 | TGCGCCAGCAGCTCCGGACTAGCGGGAAGGGAGACCCAGTACTTC | CASSSGLAGRETQYF
NA | TRBJ2-7 | NA | TRBV11-2 | TGTGCCAGCAGCTTAGTGCGGCAGGGGTCCTACGAGCAGTACTTC | CASSLVRQGSYEQYF
NA | TRBJ1-2 | TRBD1 | TRBV30 | TGTGCCTGGAGCACAGGGGTAAGTGGCTACACCTTC | CAWSTGVSGYTF
NA | TRBJ1-2 | NA | TRBV6-1 | TGTGCCAGCAGTGGATTGTCCGGGACTCACCCTAACTATGGCTACACCTTC | CASSGLSGTHPNYGYTF
NA | TRBJ1-6 | NA | TRBV11-2 | TGTGCCAGCAGCCGGCGGGGGGAGGGAAATAATTCACCCCTCCACTTT | CASSRRGEGNNSPLHF
NA | TRBJ2-2 | TRBD2 | TRBV9 | TGTGCCAGCAGCGTAGCCTCGGGGGGGAGCACCGGGGAGCTGTTTTTT | CASSVASGGSTGELFF
NA | TRBJ2-7 | TRBD1 | TRBV28 | TGTGCCAGCAGATGGGACAGGGGCGAGCAGTACTTC | CASRWDRGEQYF
NA | TRBJ2-2 | NA | TRBV9 | TGTGCCAGCAGCGTAATCCCTTATCCTTCCGGGGAGCTGTTTTTT | CASSVIPYPSGELFF
NA | TRBJ1-1 | TRBD1 | TRBV7-2 | TGTGCCAGCAGCCGTCGACAGGGACGGAGCGGCGCTGAAGCTTTCTTT | CASSRRQGRSGAEAFF
few | TRBJ2-2 | NA | TRBV4-2 | TGTGCCAGCAGCCAACTAACGAACACCGGGGAGCTGTTTTTT | CASSQLTNTGELFF
NA | TRBJ2-1 | NA | TRBV18 | TGTGCCAGCTCACCATGGGACTCCGTCTACAATGAGCAGTTCTTC | CASSPWDSVYNEQFF
NA | TRBJ2-2 | NA | TRBV6-6 | TGTGCCAGCAGTTACGCGCTCACGAACACCGGGGAGCTGTTTTTT | CASSYALTNTGELFF
NA | TRBJ1-2 | NA | TRBV2 | TGTGCCAGCAGTCTGGACAGCAGCTCCGGTAGCTACACCTTC | CASSLDSSSGSYTF
NA | TRBJ2-7 | TRBD2 | TRBV4-2 | TGTGCCAGCAGCCAAGGGAGCGGGGGCAACTACGAGCAGTACTTC | CASSQGSGGNYEQYF
NA | TRBJ1-6 | TRBD1 | TRBV18 | TGTGCCAGCTCACCATCTCCTCCCGGGACAGGGCTTGGGTCACCCCTCCACTTT | CASSPSPPGTGLGSPLHF
NA | TRBJ2-2 | NA | TRBV5-1 | TGCGCCAGCAGTCGACAGTCAAACACCGGGGAGCTGTTTTTT | CASSRQSNTGELFF
NA | TRBJ2-1 | TRBD2 | TRBV4-2 | TGTGCCAGCAGCCGCGGGACTAGCGGGAGGGAAGGGCAGTTCTTC | CASSRGTSGREGQFF
NA | TRBJ2-7 | NA | TRBV5-5 | TGTGCCAGCAGCTTGGTACAGGCCTCTGTCGAGCAGTACTTC | CASSLVQASVEQYF
NA | TRBJ2-1 | NA | TRBV2 | TGTGCCAGCCAAGTTCTAGTATACAATGAGCAGTTCTTC | CASQVLVYNEQFF
NA | TRBJ2-1 | TRBD2 | TRBV7-6 | TGTGCCAGCAGCTTCGGACTAGGACCCAATGAGCAGTTCTTC | CASSFGLGPNEQFF
few | TRBJ1-1 | NA | TRBV2 | TGTGCCAGGTGGGAGGGGAACACTGAAGCTTTCTTT | CARWEGNTEAFF
NA | TRBJ2-7 | TRBD2 | TRBV4-2 | TGTGCCAGCAGCCAAGTTGGAACTAGCGGGGGGTACGAGCAGTACTTC | CASSQVGTSGGYEQYF
NA | TRBJ2-1 | NA | TRBV7-2 | TGTGCCAGCACCCGAGCTGGAGGGCCGGATGAGCAGTTCTTC | CASTRAGGPDEQFF
medium-sized | TRBJ1-3 | TRBD1 | TRBV5-6 | TGTGCCAGCAGCTTGATCGGGACAGGGGCCAGAGGAAACACCATATATTTT | CASSLIGTGARGNTIYF
NA | TRBJ1-1 | NA | TRBV4-2 | TGTGCCAGCAGCCAAGATAAAGTGTCAGGGGCCTCGTACACTGAAGCTTTCTTT | CASSQDKVSGASYTEAFF
NA | TRBJ1-4 | TRBD1 | TRBV6-5 | TGTGCCAGCAGTTACAGTACAGGGGTGGGGGAAAAACTGTTTTTT | CASSYSTGVGEKLFF
NA | TRBJ2-5 | NA | TRBV7-3 | TGTGCCAGCAGCTACGGCGCAGGGCGAGAAGAGACCCAGTACTTC | CASSYGAGREETQYF
few | TRBJ1-2 | TRBD1 | TRBV4-1 | TGCGCCAGCAGCCCGGCGGGACAGAGGTCCTATGGCTACACCTTC | CASSPAGQRSYGYTF
NA | TRBJ2-1 | NA | TRBV19 | TGTGCCAGTAGTATAGACTATAGGGGCTATGAGCAGTTCTTC | CASSIDYRGYEQFF
NA | TRBJ1-4 | NA | TRBV6-5 | TGTGCCAGCAGGCCCCGAGGGCAGGCAGAAAAACTGTTTTTT | CASRPRGQAEKLFF
NA | TRBJ2-5 | TRBD2 | TRBV5-4 | TGTGCCAGCAGTCTTTGGACTAGCGAGACCCAGTACTTC | CASSLWTSETQYF
NA | TRBJ1-5 | TRBD1 | TRBV2 | TGTGCCAGCAGTTCCGTCGGACAGGGTCTGGGTCAGCCCCAGCATTTT | CASSSVGQGLGQPQHF
NA | TRBJ2-2 | NA | TRBV9 | TGTGCCAGCAGCATTGGACAACCCCCGAGGAACGGGGAGCTGTTTTTT | CASSIGQPPRNGELFF
NA | TRBJ2-3 | NA | TRBV6-5 | TGTGCCAGCAGTTACTCGAGAGGGATGGCAGATACGCAGTATTTT | CASSYSRGMADTQYF
NA | TRBJ2-7 | NA | TRBV4-1 | TGCGCCAGCAGCCAAGCTCAGGGAACTCCGCGGACCTACGAGCAGTACTTC | CASSQAQGTPRTYEQYF